This T cell receptor beta chain originates from a study of blood T cell repertoires in COVID-19 (dated by TCRdb to about 2020). At the level of the whole study: Samples from collaborators originated in the United States, Italy and Spain and spanned both the acute and convalescent phases of COVID-19. Where HLA class I and class II types were available, the types were taken from metadata supplied by the sample provider, not from assay-based typing. The repertoires were released in a freely available public database intended as a resource for research on the immune response to SARS-CoV-2. The material from the prospective study consisted of cDNA or gDNA derived from T cells, B-cell-depleted T cells, or PBMCs. The samples were drawn from the first 160 participants of the ongoing ImmuneRACE study and from more than 1,000 subjects provided by 6 global collaborators. Subjects who had been exposed to COVID-19, were actively infected with it, or had recovered from it provided the deeply sampled blood TCRbeta repertoires that made up the dataset. Nearly every sample came with metadata listing a de-identified subject ID, COVID-19 status, age in years and sex. On the study overall, not on this receptor specifically: Clinical and demographic metadata were provided uncurated, with the amount varying by source and participant.

The collaborating institutions used their own protocols to collect whole blood in K2EDTA tubes. Collaborator samples were shipped for TCRbeta analysis as frozen whole blood, isolated PBMCs, or DNA extracted from either sample type. From cysteine to phenylalanine, the CDR3 is 15 amino acids long. Here the CDR3 DNA is all that survives: 45 bases in frame from base 1. CDR1 and CDR2 (LGHDT, YNNKEL) derive from the germline V gene (reference sequence). V was cut back by 2 bases and J by 7 bases, leaving a gap of 12 bases between them. The immunoSEQ Assay, a bias-controlled multiplex PCR, was used to amplify TCRbeta CDR3 regions from genomic DNA. Concerning the study's data processing: Nucleated cell counts per sample were estimated from amplification of reference gene primers within the assay. To quantify the absolute abundance of each unique TCRbeta CDR3 rearrangement, sequence reads were collapsed and filtered. For each sample, productive Simpson clonality was calculated by taking the square root of Simpson's diversity index across productive rearrangements. The table was pulled from immuneACCESS by TCRdb, which kept in-frame rearrangements only. Such tables lose some clones; where checked, under half of the loss comes from unresolved V genes, and the rest has no known cause. Clone size and the V and J calls come from that table; the DNA yielded D and trimming. This sample holds 270,000 or so clones; under 90% were observed only once. The ten top clones hold 7.5% to 9% of the sample.

There are a few counts of this clone. The clone's antigen remains unknown. Nothing much larger sits one base from this clone, and base qualities are not available. The rearranged segments are TRBV3-1 (or the pseudogene TRBV3-2) and TRBJ1-6; confidence is insufficient to name the D gene. The TCR sequence derives from a human donor in a cohort sampled during active COVID-19. Material: peripheral blood. The CDR3 corresponds to CASSQTTVLNSPLHF. The DNA sequence follows: TGTGCCAGCAGCCAAACCACGGTGCTAAATTCACCCCTCCACTTT.